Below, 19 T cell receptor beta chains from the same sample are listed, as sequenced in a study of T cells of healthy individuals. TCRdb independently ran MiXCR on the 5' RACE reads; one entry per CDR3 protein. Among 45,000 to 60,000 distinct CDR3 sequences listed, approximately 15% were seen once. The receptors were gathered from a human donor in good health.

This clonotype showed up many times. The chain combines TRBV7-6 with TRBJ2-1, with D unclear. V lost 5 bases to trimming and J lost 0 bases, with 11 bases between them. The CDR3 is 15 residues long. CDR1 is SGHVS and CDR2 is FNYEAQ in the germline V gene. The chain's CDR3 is CASSPAYHSYNEQFF. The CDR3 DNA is TGTGCCAGCAGCCCGGCCTACCACTCCTACAATGAGCAGTTCTTC.

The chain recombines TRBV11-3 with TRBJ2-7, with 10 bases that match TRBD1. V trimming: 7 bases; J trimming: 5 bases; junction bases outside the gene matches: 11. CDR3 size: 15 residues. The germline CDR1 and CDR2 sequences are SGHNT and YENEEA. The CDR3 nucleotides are TGTGCCAGCACCCGAGTAGGGACAGGGGTCAACGAGCAGTACTTC. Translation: CASTRVGTGVNEQYF.

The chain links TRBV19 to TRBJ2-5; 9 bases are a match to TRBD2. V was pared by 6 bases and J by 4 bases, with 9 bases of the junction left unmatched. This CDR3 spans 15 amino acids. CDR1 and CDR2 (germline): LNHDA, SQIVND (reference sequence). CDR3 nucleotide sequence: TGTGCCAGTAGCCATAGCGGGAGAAGCTCAGAGACCCAGTACTTC. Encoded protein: CASSHSGRSSETQYF.

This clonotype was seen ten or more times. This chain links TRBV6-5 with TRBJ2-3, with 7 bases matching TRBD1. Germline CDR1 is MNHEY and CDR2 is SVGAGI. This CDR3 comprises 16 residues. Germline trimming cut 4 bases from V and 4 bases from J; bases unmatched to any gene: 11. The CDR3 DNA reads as TGTGCCAGCAGTTCCGGGTGGCAGGGGGTCCCAGATACGCAGTATTTT. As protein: CASSSGWQGVPDTQYF.

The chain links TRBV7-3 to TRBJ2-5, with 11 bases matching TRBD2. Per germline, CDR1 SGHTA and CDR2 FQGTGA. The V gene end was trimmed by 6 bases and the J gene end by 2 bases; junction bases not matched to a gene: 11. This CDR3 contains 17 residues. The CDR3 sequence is CASSPGLAGIKQETQYF. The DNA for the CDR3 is TGTGCCAGCAGTCCCGGACTAGCGGGCATAAAACAAGAGACCCAGTACTTC.

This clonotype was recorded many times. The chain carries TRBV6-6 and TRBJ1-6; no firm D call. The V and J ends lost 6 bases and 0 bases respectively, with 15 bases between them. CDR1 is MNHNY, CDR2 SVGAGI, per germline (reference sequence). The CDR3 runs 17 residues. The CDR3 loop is CASSPVVRYSYNSPLHF. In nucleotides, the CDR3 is TGTGCCAGCAGCCCGGTGGTCCGGTACTCCTATAATTCACCCCTCCACTTT.

The CDR3 spells CASTLTPNTGELFF. The CDR3 DNA sequence: TGTGCCAGCACTCTCACGCCCAACACCGGGGAGCTGTTTTTT. The rearrangement uses TRBV6-5 and TRBJ2-2; the D is unclear. In germline, CDR1 is MNHEY, CDR2 SVGAGI. Trimming pared 7 bases from V and 2 bases from J, leaving 11 bases between. The CDR3 runs to 14 residues.

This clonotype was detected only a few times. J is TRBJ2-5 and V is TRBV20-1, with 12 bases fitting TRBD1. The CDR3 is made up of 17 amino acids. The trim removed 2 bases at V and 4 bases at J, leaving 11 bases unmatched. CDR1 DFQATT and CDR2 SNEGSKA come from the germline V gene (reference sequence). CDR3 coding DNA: TGCAGTGCTAGAATCCCCCCCGGGACAGGGGGCGTAGAGACCCAGTACTTC. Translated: CSARIPPGTGGVETQYF.

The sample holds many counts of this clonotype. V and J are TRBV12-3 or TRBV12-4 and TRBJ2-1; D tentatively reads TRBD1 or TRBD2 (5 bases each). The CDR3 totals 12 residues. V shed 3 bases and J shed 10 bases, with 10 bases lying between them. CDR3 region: CASSFLGDEQFF. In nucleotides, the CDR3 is TGTGCCAGCAGTTTTTTGGGGGACGAGCAGTTCTTC.

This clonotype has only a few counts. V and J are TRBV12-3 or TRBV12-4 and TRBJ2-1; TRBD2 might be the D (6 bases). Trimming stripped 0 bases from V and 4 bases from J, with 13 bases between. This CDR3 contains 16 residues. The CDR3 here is CASSLAPGERYNEQFF. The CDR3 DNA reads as TGTGCCAGCAGTTTAGCCCCGGGGGAGCGGTACAATGAGCAGTTCTTC.

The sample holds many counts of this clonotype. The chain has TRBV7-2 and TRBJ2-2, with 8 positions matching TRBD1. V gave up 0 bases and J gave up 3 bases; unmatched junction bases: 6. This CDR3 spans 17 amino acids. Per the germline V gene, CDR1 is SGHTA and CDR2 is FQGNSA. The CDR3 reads CASSLAADRVDTGELFF. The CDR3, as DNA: TGTGCCAGCAGCTTAGCGGCGGACAGGGTAGACACCGGGGAGCTGTTTTTT.

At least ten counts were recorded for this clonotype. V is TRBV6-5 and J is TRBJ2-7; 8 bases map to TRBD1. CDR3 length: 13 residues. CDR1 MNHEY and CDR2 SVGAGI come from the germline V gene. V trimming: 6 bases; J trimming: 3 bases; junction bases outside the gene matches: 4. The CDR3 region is CASRSTGDYEQYF. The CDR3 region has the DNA TGTGCCAGCAGGTCGACAGGGGACTACGAGCAGTACTTC.

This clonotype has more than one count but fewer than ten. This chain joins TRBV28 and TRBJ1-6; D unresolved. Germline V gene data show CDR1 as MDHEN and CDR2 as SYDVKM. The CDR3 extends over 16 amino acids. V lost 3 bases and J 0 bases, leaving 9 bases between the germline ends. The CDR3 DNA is TGTGCCAGCAGTTTCACTTCCAGCTCCTATAATTCACCCCTCCACTTT. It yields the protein CASSFTSSSYNSPLHF.

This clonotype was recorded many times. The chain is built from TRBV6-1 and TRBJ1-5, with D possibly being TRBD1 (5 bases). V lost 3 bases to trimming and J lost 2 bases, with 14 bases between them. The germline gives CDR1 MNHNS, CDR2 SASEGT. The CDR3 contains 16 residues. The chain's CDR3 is CASSDVGRAGNQPQHF. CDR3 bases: TGTGCCAGCAGTGATGTAGGCAGGGCGGGCAATCAGCCCCAGCATTTT.

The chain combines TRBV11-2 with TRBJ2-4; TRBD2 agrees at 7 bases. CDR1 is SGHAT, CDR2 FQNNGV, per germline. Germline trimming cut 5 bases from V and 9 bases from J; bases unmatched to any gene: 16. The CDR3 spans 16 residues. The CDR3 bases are TGTGCCAGCAGCGGGGGGACTATAACGCTCCGGGGCATTCAGTACTTC. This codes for CASSGGTITLRGIQYF.

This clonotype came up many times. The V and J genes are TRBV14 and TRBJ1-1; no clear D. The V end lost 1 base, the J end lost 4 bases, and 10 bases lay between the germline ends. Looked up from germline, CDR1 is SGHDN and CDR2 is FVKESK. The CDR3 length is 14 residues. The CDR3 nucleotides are TGTGCCAGCAGCCAAGTCAGCTCCAGCACTGAAGCTTTCTTT. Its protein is CASSQVSSSTEAFF.

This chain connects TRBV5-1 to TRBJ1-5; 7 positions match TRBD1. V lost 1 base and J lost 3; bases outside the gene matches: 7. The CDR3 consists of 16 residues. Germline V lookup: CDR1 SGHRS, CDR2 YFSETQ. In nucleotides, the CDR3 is TGCGCCAGCAGCTTGTCAGCAGGGGGAGACAATCAGCCCCAGCATTTT. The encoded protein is CASSLSAGGDNQPQHF.

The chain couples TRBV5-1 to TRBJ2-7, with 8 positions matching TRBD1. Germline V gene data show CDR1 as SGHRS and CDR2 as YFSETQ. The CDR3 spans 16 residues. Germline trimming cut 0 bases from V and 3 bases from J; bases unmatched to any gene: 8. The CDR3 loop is CASSLGDSGTGYEQYF. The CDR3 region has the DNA TGCGCCAGCAGCTTGGGGGACTCCGGGACAGGCTACGAGCAGTACTTC.

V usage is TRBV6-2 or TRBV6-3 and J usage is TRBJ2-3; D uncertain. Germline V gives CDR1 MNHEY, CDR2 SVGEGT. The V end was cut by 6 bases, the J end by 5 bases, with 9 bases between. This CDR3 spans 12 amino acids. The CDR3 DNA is TGTGCCAGCAGCGACGGTCTAGATACGCAGTATTTT. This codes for CASSDGLDTQYF.